Following are 32 T cell receptor beta chains from one sample sequenced in a study of T cell repertoires in cytomegalovirus infection. TCRdb independently ran MiXCR on the reads; one entry per CDR3 protein. The repertoire consists of about 490,000 distinct CDR3 sequences, with 16% occurring once and the leading ten covering 20% to 30%. The material sequenced was CD8+ T cells from PBMCs. The receptors originated from a human donor in good health (CMV status not recorded). Some clones in this sample may be carry-over from other donors' samples.

This clonotype showed up many times. The rearrangement uses TRBV2 and TRBJ2-1; D uncertain. Germline assignment: CDR1 SNHLY and CDR2 FYNNEI. The CDR3 length is 13 residues. Trimming cost V 4 bases and J 3 bases, with 7 bases left between them. CDR3 bases: TGTGCCAGCAGTGTGGCTAGCTACAATGAGCAGTTCTTC. Translating it yields CASSVASYNEQFF.

This clonotype was counted at least ten times. The CDR3: CASTPGQSNQPQHF. CDR3 in DNA: TGTGCCAGCACCCCGGGTCAAAGCAATCAGCCCCAGCATTTT. The gene calls are TRBV27 and TRBJ1-5; no reliable D call. The CDR3 is 14 amino acids. From germline, CDR1 is MNHEY and CDR2 SMNVEV (reference sequence). V was shortened by 7 bases and J by 1 base, with 11 bases between the two germline ends.

This clonotype was observed at least ten times. The chain is built from TRBV19 and TRBJ2-1; D is undetermined. V was trimmed by 0 bases and J by 3 bases, leaving 6 bases between them. Germline CDR1 LNHDA, CDR2 SQIVND (reference sequence). The CDR3 is 14 amino acids. The CDR3 protein is CASSIEGSYNEQFF. CDR3 DNA: TGTGCCAGTAGTATAGAAGGCAGCTACAATGAGCAGTTCTTC. The variable domain in full, with the rest retrieved from reference TRBV19 and TRBJ2-1, is DGGITQSPKYLFRKEGQNVTLSCEQNLNHDAMYWYRQDPGQGLRLIYYSQIVNDFQKGDIAEGYSVSREKKESFPLTVTSAQKNPTAFYLCASSIEGSYNEQFFGPGTRLTVL.

This clonotype was counted between two and nine times. This chain connects TRBV6-4 to TRBJ1-5; D gene unclear. Germline V gives CDR1 MRHNA, CDR2 SNTAGT. CDR3 length: 17 residues. V gave up 0 bases and J gave up 4 bases, with 16 bases separating them. The CDR3 nucleotides are TGTGCCAGCAGTGACTCGAATACGGGCAGGATGAATCAGCCCCAGCATTTT. This codes for CASSDSNTGRMNQPQHF.

This clonotype was observed a few times. J is TRBJ2-1 and V is TRBV3-1; 12 bases line up with TRBD2. The germline V gene encodes CDR1 LGHDT and CDR2 YNNKEL (reference sequence). V gave up 6 bases and J gave up 7 bases; unmatched junction bases: 13. The CDR3 extends over 17 amino acids. This CDR3 reads CASSPPRAGLAGNEQFF. The CDR3, as DNA: TGTGCCAGCAGTCCTCCTCGTGCGGGACTAGCGGGTAATGAGCAGTTCTTC.

V is TRBV18 and J is TRBJ1-4; D ambiguous. Deletions cut 3 bases from V and 6 bases from J, with 17 bases between. Germline CDR1 KGHSH, CDR2 LQKENI. This CDR3 region has 16 residues. DNA of the CDR3: TGTGCCAGCTCACCCACCTATGGACGACAAGATGAAAAACTGTTTTTT. Translation gives CASSPTYGRQDEKLFF.

The table lists this clonotype with many counts. This sequence joins TRBV6-5 and TRBJ2-7, with no clear D. V dropped 5 bases and J dropped 0 bases, with 14 bases sitting between them. This CDR3 is built from 15 residues. CDR1 and CDR2 from the germline V gene are MNHEY and SVGAGI. The CDR3 DNA follows: TGTGCCAGCAGTCAAGACCTATCTAGCTCCTACGAGCAGTACTTC. This sequence encodes CASSQDLSSSYEQYF.

Worth noting for this clonotype: A read error may explain this, as a much larger clone is one base away. The chain has TRBV15 and TRBJ2-2, with 7 bases fitting TRBD1. Germline V gene data show CDR1 as LNHNV and CDR2 as YYDKDF (reference sequence). The CDR3 has 15 amino acids. This CDR3 reads CATSRDKGATGVLFF. The DNA of the CDR3 is TGTGCCACCAGCAGAGATAAGGGGGCCACCGGGGTGCTGTTTTTT.

In its sample, this clonotype was seen a few times. V is TRBV4-2 and J is TRBJ1-3, with D possibly being TRBD1 (6 bases). Trimming shortened V by 0 bases and J by 7 bases, and 7 bases separated the two germline ends. This CDR3 is 13 amino acids long. The V gene's germline CDR1 is LGHNA and CDR2 YNFKEQ. As DNA, the CDR3 is TGTGCCAGCAGCCAAGATCAGGGGAACACCATATATTTT. Protein product: CASSQDQGNTIYF.

This clonotype was counted only a few times. The chain employs TRBV19 and TRBJ1-1, with a weak D call TRBD1 (5 bases). Looked up from germline, CDR1 is LNHDA and CDR2 is SQIVND (reference sequence). Trimming left V 3 bases short and J 3 bases short, with 5 bases between. The CDR3 extends over 12 amino acids. CDR3 residues: CASSMGHTEAFF. Written as DNA, the CDR3 is TGTGCCAGTAGTATGGGACACACTGAAGCTTTCTTT.

This clonotype appeared many times. The V gene is TRBV10-2, the J gene TRBJ1-4; D not certain. Trimming shortened V by 3 bases and J by 8 bases, and 4 bases separated the two germline ends. The germline CDR1 and CDR2 sequences are WSHSY and SAAADI. The CDR3 spans 11 residues. CDR3 in DNA: TGCGCCAGCAGTGAAGGGGAAAAACTGTTTTTT. Encoded protein: CASSEGEKLFF.

On this clonotype itself: At one end, the junction sequence differs from germline, possibly due to a read error. V usage is TRBV4-1 and J usage is TRBJ2-7, with D perhaps TRBD2 (7 bases). The CDR3 length is 17 residues. Per germline, CDR1 MGHRA and CDR2 YSYEKL. The CDR3 reads CASSQEGGDLSNYEQYF. CDR3 DNA sequence: TGTGCCAGCAGCCAAGAAGGGGGGGACCTATCAAACTACGAGCAGTACTTC.

This clonotype was seen only a few times. Being one base from a much bigger clone, this may be a read error. The V call is TRBV11-2, the J call TRBJ2-1, with 8 bases lining up with TRBD2. Germline CDR1 and CDR2: SGHAT and FQNNGV. The CDR3 covers 13 residues. The CDR3 spells CANSLSGDNEQFF. In nucleotides, the CDR3 is TGTGCCAACAGCCTTAGCGGGGACAATGAGCAGTTCTTC.

The rearrangement links TRBV6-6 to TRBJ1-2; 8 bases are shared with TRBD1. The CDR3 spans 13 residues. V lost 7 bases, J lost 5 bases, and 6 bases stayed unmatched. Germline V gives CDR1 MNHNY, CDR2 SVGAGI (reference sequence). CDR3: CASNQGAKYGYTF. CDR3 coding DNA: TGTGCCAGCAACCAGGGGGCGAAGTATGGCTACACCTTC.

This clonotype was observed at least ten times. V and J are TRBV7-9 and TRBJ1-5, with no clear D. The CDR3 totals 16 residues. V was shortened by 4 bases and J by 2 bases, with 15 bases between the two germline ends. Germline V gene data show CDR1 as SEHNR and CDR2 as FQNEAQ (reference sequence). The CDR3 is CASSSGSVGGNQPQHF. CDR3 DNA sequence: TGTGCCAGCAGCTCCGGGTCTGTCGGAGGCAATCAGCCCCAGCATTTT.

This clonotype was seen a handful of times. The chain is built from TRBV6-5 and TRBJ1-1; D gene ambiguous. Per germline, CDR1 MNHEY and CDR2 SVGAGI. V lost 0 bases to trimming and J lost 1 base, with 3 bases between them. CDR3 size: 13 residues. The CDR3 bases are TGTGCCAGCAGTTACTCCAAGAACACTGAAGCTTTCTTT. Encoded protein: CASSYSKNTEAFF.

Many counts were recorded for this clonotype. This chain joins TRBV12-3 or TRBV12-4 and TRBJ2-3; 9 nucleotides align to TRBD2. The CDR3 extends over 18 amino acids. Unmatched junction bases numbered 14, after V lost 7 bases and J lost 0 bases. The CDR3 region is CASTPGGGGALSTDTQYF. As DNA, the CDR3 is TGTGCCAGCACTCCCGGGGGCGGGGGGGCTCTGAGCACAGATACGCAGTATTTT.

The chain links TRBV14 to TRBJ2-1; possibly TRBD1 for D (5 bases). The CDR3 length is 14 residues. Germline CDR1 reads SGHDN; CDR2 reads FVKESK. V dropped 0 bases and J dropped 12 bases, with 15 bases sitting between them. CDR3 bases: TGTGCCAGCAGCCAAGATGGGGCTTTGTGGGCGCAGTTCTTC. Its translation is CASSQDGALWAQFF.

The J gene is TRBJ1-2, the V gene TRBV28; D ambiguous. V lost 8 bases and J 2 bases, leaving 18 bases between the germline ends. The CDR3 runs 15 residues. Germline loops: CDR1 MDHEN, CDR2 SYDVKM. This CDR3 reads CASAPVGGRNYGYTF. DNA of the CDR3: TGTGCCAGCGCCCCCGTCGGAGGGAGGAACTATGGCTACACCTTC.

With respect to this clonotype: With a much larger clone just one base away, this may be a read error. V usage is TRBV27 and J usage is TRBJ2-5; a possible D gene is TRBD2 (6 bases). The CDR3 covers 16 residues. Germline lookup yields CDR1 MNHEY and CDR2 SMNVEV (reference sequence). The CDR3 here is CASSTRGPRGPQTLYF. CDR3 bases: TGTGCCAGCAGTACACGGGGCCCGCGGGGCCCCCAGACCCTGTACTTC.

Ten or more counts support this clonotype. The rearrangement uses TRBV6-5 and TRBJ2-1; D possibly uses TRBD1 or TRBD2 (5 bases each). Germline V lookup: CDR1 MNHEY, CDR2 SVGAGI. Trimming left V 2 bases short and J 10 bases short, with 15 bases between. This CDR3 comprises 14 residues. This CDR3 reads CASSYGDARAEQFF. CDR3 nucleotide sequence: TGTGCCAGCAGTTACGGGGACGCCCGAGCCGAGCAGTTCTTC.

In its sample, this clonotype was seen many times. V gene TRBV6-6 combines with J gene TRBJ2-1; D not resolved. The CDR3 consists of 13 residues. Germline CDR1 MNHNY, CDR2 SVGAGI (reference sequence). The ends were cut back, 6 bases at V and 2 bases at J, with 8 bases in the middle. This CDR3 is CASSPTAYNEQFF. CDR3 in DNA: TGTGCCAGCAGCCCTACTGCCTACAATGAGCAGTTCTTC.

This clonotype was detected many times. The V gene is TRBV6-1, the J gene TRBJ1-4, with 9 bases matching TRBD1. Unmatched junction bases numbered 7, after V lost 8 bases and J lost 6 bases. CDR1 MNHNS and CDR2 SASEGT come from the germline V gene. The CDR3 is 14 amino acids. The CDR3 sequence: CASGQGWIDEKLFF. The CDR3 nucleotides read TGTGCCAGCGGACAGGGGTGGATTGATGAAAAACTGTTTTTT.

Ten or more counts support this clonotype. The gene calls are TRBV7-3 and TRBJ2-3; the match to TRBD2 covers 9 bases. Germline trimming cut 4 bases from V and 3 bases from J; bases unmatched to any gene: 5. Germline loops: CDR1 SGHTA, CDR2 FQGTGA. The CDR3 loop spans 15 amino acids. The DNA of the CDR3 is TGTGCCAGCAGCTCGAAGCGGGGGGCTACAGATACGCAGTATTTT. Its protein product is CASSSKRGATDTQYF.

This clonotype occurred many times. This chain connects TRBV12-3 or TRBV12-4 to TRBJ1-6; D gene unclear. This CDR3 contains 14 residues. V was clipped by 3 bases and J by 4 bases, with 7 bases between them. The CDR3 coding sequence is TGTGCCAGCAGTTTCCGCTTATATAATTCACCCCTCCACTTT. Its translation is CASSFRLYNSPLHF.

The chain combines TRBV7-9 with TRBJ1-1; TRBD1 is a possible D gene (6 bases). Germline-derived CDR1 and CDR2 are SEHNR and FQNEAQ (reference sequence). The CDR3 is 13 residues long. The ends were cut back, 7 bases at V and 1 base at J, with 10 bases in the middle. CDR3 sequence (DNA): TGTGCCAGCATCACACAGGGGAACACTGAAGCTTTCTTT. This sequence encodes CASITQGNTEAFF.

The CDR3 DNA sequence: TGCAGTGCTAGTCGAGAGAACACTGAAGCTTTCTTT. Translation gives CSASRENTEAFF. The genes are TRBV20-1 and TRBJ1-1; D not certain. The germline CDR1 and CDR2 sequences are DFQATT and SNEGSKA (reference sequence). The CDR3 sequence is 12 residues long. Deletions cut 3 bases from V and 1 base from J, with 6 bases between.

The gene calls are TRBV2 and TRBJ1-1; maybe TRBD1 (5 bases). Trimming shortened V by 11 bases and J by 7 bases, and 11 bases separated the two germline ends. Germline CDR1 reads SNHLY; CDR2 reads FYNNEI. The CDR3 runs to 10 residues. In nucleotides, the CDR3 is TGTGCCGGGGGGGTGATTGAAGCTTTCTTT. This gives the protein CAGGVIEAFF.

In this sample, this clonotype turned up many times. V usage is TRBV12-3 or TRBV12-4 and J usage is TRBJ2-1; the match to TRBD2 covers 14 bases. The CDR3 contains 16 residues. V shed 6 bases and J 7 bases; nucleotides not matched to a gene: 8. CDR3 nucleotide sequence: TGTGCCAGCAGCACCTCCGGACTAGCGGGAGGAAATGAGCAGTTCTTC. Translation: CASSTSGLAGGNEQFF.

This clonotype was detected ten times or more. V is TRBV10-3 and J is TRBJ1-5; D may be TRBD1 (6 bases). Germline V gene data show CDR1 as ENHRY and CDR2 as SYGVKD. The V gene lost 3 bases and the J gene lost 3 bases, with 18 bases spanning the gap. The CDR3 is made up of 17 amino acids. CDR3 residues: CAISDPGRGGINQPQHF. DNA of the CDR3: TGTGCCATCAGTGATCCGGGGAGAGGGGGTATCAATCAGCCCCAGCATTTT.

This sequence joins TRBV7-4 and TRBJ1-1; TRBD1 matches at 9 bases. Germline values: CDR1 SGHVT, CDR2 SQSDAQ. CDR3 length: 17 residues. With 5 bases clipped from V and 1 base from J, the junction kept 11 bases outside the gene matches. The DNA for the CDR3 is TGTGCCAGCAGCCGTGGTAGGGACAGGGACCCGAACACTGAAGCTTTCTTT. As protein: CASSRGRDRDPNTEAFF.

This clonotype was seen at least ten times. The chain has TRBV7-8 and TRBJ1-1; D remains unclear. The CDR3 runs 14 residues. The ends were cut back, 5 bases at V and 2 bases at J, with 12 bases in the middle. Germline assignment: CDR1 SGHVS and CDR2 FQNEAQ. The CDR3 DNA reads as TGTGCCAGCAGCCCCACCGACTATAACACTGAAGCTTTCTTT. Translation: CASSPTDYNTEAFF.